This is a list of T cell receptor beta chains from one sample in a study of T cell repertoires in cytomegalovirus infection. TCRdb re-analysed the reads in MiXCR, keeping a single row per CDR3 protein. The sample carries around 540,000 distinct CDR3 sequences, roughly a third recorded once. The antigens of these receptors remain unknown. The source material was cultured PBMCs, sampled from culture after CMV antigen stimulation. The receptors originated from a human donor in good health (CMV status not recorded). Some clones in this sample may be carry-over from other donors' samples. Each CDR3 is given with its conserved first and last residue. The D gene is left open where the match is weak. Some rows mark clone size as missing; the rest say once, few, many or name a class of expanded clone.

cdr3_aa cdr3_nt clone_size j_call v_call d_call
CASSPRPYSNQPQHF TGTGCCAGCAGTCCTCGACCTTATAGCAATCAGCCCCAGCATTTT - TRBJ1-5 TRBV6-2/TRBV6-3 -
CAISESRDYSNQPQHF TGTGCCATCAGTGAGTCCAGGGACTATAGCAATCAGCCCCAGCATTTT - TRBJ1-5 TRBV10-3 -
CASSHGDQETQYF TGTGCCAGCAGCCACGGGGACCAAGAGACCCAGTACTTC - TRBJ2-5 TRBV7-9 -
CASSPQGTAGSGNTIYF TGTGCCAGCAGCCCTCAGGGCACAGCGGGCTCTGGAAACACCATATATTTT many TRBJ1-3 TRBV7-2 -
CATSDSVGRNTEAFF TGTGCCACCAGTGATAGTGTCGGTAGAAACACTGAAGCTTTCTTT - TRBJ1-1 TRBV24-1 -
CSVGGGQGWNEQFF TGCAGCGTTGGAGGGGGACAGGGGTGGAATGAGCAGTTCTTC - TRBJ2-1 TRBV29-1 TRBD1
CASTSDPFEPQHF TGTGCCAGTACCTCGGACCCATTTGAGCCCCAGCATTTT few TRBJ1-5 TRBV19 -
CASSRGLRYEQYF TGTGCCAGCAGCCGGGGACTCCGCTACGAGCAGTACTTC many TRBJ2-7 TRBV7-9 -
CASSSTSALQFF TGTGCCAGCAGTTCGACTAGCGCGTTGCAGTTCTTC - TRBJ2-1 TRBV12-3/TRBV12-4 TRBD2
CASTTGMGNSPLHF TGTGCCAGCACCACAGGGATGGGAAATTCACCCCTCCACTTT few TRBJ1-6 TRBV7-9 -
CASSFRQANYGYTF TGTGCCAGCAGCTTCCGACAGGCTAACTATGGCTACACCTTC few TRBJ1-2 TRBV7-2 -
CASSSLAGSVF TGCGCCAGCAGCTCACTAGCGGGATCAGTCTTC - TRBJ2-1 TRBV5-1 TRBD2
CASSLLGAGTEAFF TGTGCCAGCAGCTTATTGGGAGCAGGCACTGAAGCTTTCTTT many TRBJ1-1 TRBV7-2 -
CASSLVAADIQYF TGTGCCAGCAGCCTCGTCGCCGCGGACATTCAGTACTTC few TRBJ2-4 TRBV7-2 -
CASSLLELGYNEQFF TGTGCCAGCAGCTTATTGGAACTAGGCTACAATGAGCAGTTCTTC - TRBJ2-1 TRBV7-9 -
CSAREGGASAQSYEQYF TGCAGTGCTAGAGAGGGGGGCGCTAGCGCCCAATCCTACGAGCAGTACTTC - TRBJ2-7 TRBV20-1 -
CASSPDRTSGSSPYNEQFF TGTGCCAGCTCACCGGATCGGACTAGCGGGAGCAGCCCCTACAATGAGCAGTTCTTC - TRBJ2-1 TRBV18 TRBD2
CASSYSTAVLTEQYF TGTGCCAGCAGTTACTCGACAGCGGTCCTAACCGAGCAGTACTTC - TRBJ2-7 TRBV6-2/TRBV6-3 -
CATSRVGLAANEQYF TGTGCCACCAGCAGAGTTGGACTAGCGGCAAACGAGCAGTACTTC few TRBJ2-7 TRBV15 TRBD2
CASSYYGLNQPQHF TGTGCCAGCAGTTACTACGGCCTCAATCAGCCCCAGCATTTT - TRBJ1-5 TRBV6-2/TRBV6-3 -
CASSLSGKAFF TGTGCCAGCAGCTTGTCCGGGAAAGCTTTCTTT - TRBJ1-1 TRBV5-4 -
CASSVEGGRRADTQYF TGTGCCAGCAGCGTAGAGGGGGGGCGACGAGCAGATACGCAGTATTTT - TRBJ2-3 TRBV9 -
CASSRLSGTGVVGYTF TGCGCCAGCAGCCGACTTTCTGGGACAGGGGTCGTAGGCTACACCTTC many TRBJ1-2 TRBV4-3 TRBD1
CASSFSRDNEQFF TGTGCCAGCAGTTTCAGCCGGGACAATGAGCAGTTCTTC - TRBJ2-1 TRBV7-2 -
CSARDTQGWSTEAFF TGCAGTGCTAGAGATACCCAGGGCTGGAGCACTGAAGCTTTCTTT - TRBJ1-1 TRBV20-1 -
CASRRVMGLETQYF TGTGCCAGCAGGCGGGTGATGGGCTTAGAGACCCAGTACTTC - TRBJ2-5 TRBV6-5 -
CASSFSGADTQYF TGTGCCAGCAGCTTTAGTGGGGCAGATACGCAGTATTTT - TRBJ2-3 TRBV11-2 -
CASSPWTVVGGNQPQHF TGTGCCAGCAGCCCCTGGACGGTCGTGGGGGGCAATCAGCCCCAGCATTTT - TRBJ1-5 TRBV27 -
CASSLAASGSPADTQYF TGTGCCAGCAGCTTAGCGGCTAGCGGGTCCCCAGCGGATACGCAGTATTTT many TRBJ2-3 TRBV7-9 TRBD2